A selection of T cell receptor beta chains follows, all from one sample in a study of CD8+CD57+ T cells in acquired aplastic anemia. TCRdb recomputed calls from the reads with MiXCR, one row per CDR3 protein. The table includes roughly 420,000 distinct CDR3 sequences, 55% to 70% detected once. Sequenced: sorted CD4+, CD8+, or CD8+CD57+ T cells (not recorded which) from PBMCs. Receptors were obtained from a human donor in good health, serving as a control. CDR3s include the opening cysteine and the closing phenylalanine or tryptophan. A D gene is named only where the DNA matches it firmly. Clone size is given for some rows only: seen once, a few or many times, or a class if the clone is expanded.

d_gene: -
j_gene: TRBJ2-5
v_gene: TRBV7-9
abundance: -
CDR3aa: CASSLAGGTAETQYF
CDR3nt: TGTGCCAGCAGCTTAGCGGGGGGTACGGCGGAGACCCAGTACTTC

d_gene: -
j_gene: TRBJ1-1
v_gene: TRBV7-2
abundance: -
CDR3aa: CASSLGRDHEKLFFF
CDR3nt: TGTGCCAGCAGCTTAGGTCGGGATCATGAAAAACTGTTTTTCTTT

d_gene: -
j_gene: TRBJ2-5
v_gene: TRBV19
abundance: many
CDR3aa: CASSIGGDPSETQYF
CDR3nt: TGTGCCAGTAGTATAGGAGGGGACCCAAGCGAGACCCAGTACTTC

d_gene: -
j_gene: TRBJ2-1
v_gene: TRBV20-1
abundance: -
CDR3aa: CSARVLSGIHNEQFF
CDR3nt: TGCAGTGCTAGGGTTCTTTCAGGGATACACAATGAGCAGTTCTTC

d_gene: -
j_gene: TRBJ2-1
v_gene: TRBV2
abundance: -
CDR3aa: CASTRERVKNQQFF
CDR3nt: TGTGCCAGCACTCGGGAACGGGTTAAAAATCAGCAGTTCTTC

d_gene: TRBD1
j_gene: TRBJ2-7
v_gene: TRBV7-9
abundance: -
CDR3aa: CASSFGGQAYHEHYF
CDR3nt: TGTGCCAGCAGCTTTGGAGGACAGGCGTACCACGAGCACTACTTC

d_gene: -
j_gene: TRBJ2-3
v_gene: TRBV7-3
abundance: -
CDR3aa: CASSLGRNAGTLYF
CDR3nt: TGCGCCAGCAGCTTGGGCAGGAACGCAGGTACGCTGTATTTT

d_gene: -
j_gene: TRBJ2-3
v_gene: TRBV5-8
abundance: many
CDR3aa: CASSQGGGMADTQYF
CDR3nt: TGTGCCAGCAGTCAAGGGGGGGGGATGGCAGATACGCAGTATTTT

d_gene: -
j_gene: TRBJ1-2
v_gene: TRBV20-1
abundance: few
CDR3aa: CSAREAGDGYTF
CDR3nt: TGCAGTGCTAGAGAGGCAGGGGATGGCTACACCTTC

d_gene: -
j_gene: TRBJ2-5
v_gene: TRBV24-1
abundance: many
CDR3aa: CATRASQETQYF
CDR3nt: TGTGCCACCAGAGCCAGCCAAGAGACCCAGTACTTC

d_gene: TRBD1
j_gene: TRBJ1-4
v_gene: TRBV7-8
abundance: -
CDR3aa: CASSFSQGGGPKNEKLFF
CDR3nt: TGTGCCAGCAGCTTTAGTCAGGGGGGCGGGCCCAAGAATGAAAAACTGTTTTTT

d_gene: -
j_gene: TRBJ1-6
v_gene: TRBV6-2/TRBV6-3
abundance: many
CDR3aa: CASSYLTTGMFGGLTLHF
CDR3nt: TGTGCCAGCAGTTACCTTACGACCGGGATGTTCGGAGGATTGACCCTCCACTTT

d_gene: -
j_gene: TRBJ2-3
v_gene: TRBV12-3/TRBV12-4
abundance: -
CDR3aa: CASSMDTELYTQYF
CDR3nt: TGTGCCAGTAGTATGGACACCGAGTTGTATACGCAGTATTTT

d_gene: TRBD1
j_gene: TRBJ1-3
v_gene: TRBV5-1
abundance: once
CDR3aa: CASTQDRGGYDTIYF
CDR3nt: TGCGCCAGCACCCAGGACAGGGGGGGTTATGACACCATATATTTT

d_gene: -
j_gene: TRBJ1-4
v_gene: TRBV20-1
abundance: many
CDR3aa: CSAIPRGSNEKLFF
CDR3nt: TGCAGTGCTATCCCCCGGGGATCTAATGAAAAACTGTTTTTT

d_gene: -
j_gene: TRBJ2-3
v_gene: TRBV29-1
abundance: -
CDR3aa: CSVDMRGDFTDTQYF
CDR3nt: TGCAGCGTTGATATGCGGGGAGACTTCACAGATACGCAGTATTTT

d_gene: -
j_gene: TRBJ2-3
v_gene: TRBV2
abundance: -
CDR3aa: CASRNRGATDKQQF
CDR3nt: TGTGCCAGCAGGAATAGAGGGGCCACCGATAAGCAGCAGTTT

d_gene: -
j_gene: TRBJ1-1
v_gene: TRBV11-3
abundance: -
CDR3aa: CASSLGAGATFF
CDR3nt: TGTGCCAGCAGCTTAGGGGCGGGGGCGACTTTCTTT

d_gene: -
j_gene: TRBJ2-1
v_gene: TRBV7-9
abundance: -
CDR3aa: CASSQLRDSYNEQFF
CDR3nt: TGTGCCAGCAGCCAACTCCGGGACTCGTACAATGAGCAGTTCTTC

d_gene: -
j_gene: TRBJ1-6
v_gene: TRBV18
abundance: few
CDR3aa: CASSPGGGFNSPLHF
CDR3nt: TGTGCCAGCTCACCCGGGGGGGGTTTTAATTCACCCCTCCACTTT

d_gene: -
j_gene: TRBJ2-5
v_gene: TRBV7-2
abundance: once
CDR3aa: CASSQESGLHKETQYF
CDR3nt: TGTGCCAGCAGCCAAGAGTCGGGGCTGCACAAAGAGACCCAGTACTTC

d_gene: TRBD1
j_gene: TRBJ1-6
v_gene: TRBV5-1
abundance: once
CDR3aa: CASSLRTGGSNSPLHF
CDR3nt: TGCGCCAGCAGCCTACGGACAGGGGGCTCAAATTCACCCCTCCACTTT

d_gene: TRBD1
j_gene: TRBJ1-1
v_gene: TRBV15
abundance: -
CDR3aa: CATRHRGEAFF
CDR3nt: TGTGCCACCCGCCACAGGGGCGAAGCTTTCTTT

d_gene: TRBD1
j_gene: TRBJ2-3
v_gene: TRBV20-1
abundance: -
CDR3aa: CSPRQGDTQYF
CDR3nt: TGCAGTCCTCGACAGGGAGATACGCAGTATTTT

d_gene: -
j_gene: TRBJ2-3
v_gene: TRBV20-1
abundance: once
CDR3aa: CSARAGSSTDTQYF
CDR3nt: TGCAGTGCTAGAGCGGGGAGCAGCACAGATACGCAGTATTTT

d_gene: TRBD1
j_gene: TRBJ1-5
v_gene: TRBV5-6
abundance: -
CDR3aa: CASSFGTGGNQPQHF
CDR3nt: TGTGCCAGCAGCTTCGGGACAGGGGGCAATCAGCCCCAGCATTTT

d_gene: -
j_gene: TRBJ2-6
v_gene: TRBV20-1
abundance: -
CDR3aa: CSARARQGTFLTF
CDR3nt: TGCAGCGCTAGAGCGCGGCAGGGTACTTTCCTGACTTTC

d_gene: -
j_gene: TRBJ2-7
v_gene: TRBV9
abundance: -
CDR3aa: CASSVEGETKAFYF
CDR3nt: TGTGCCAGCAGCGTAGAGGGGGAAACAAAAGCTTTCTACTTC

d_gene: TRBD1
j_gene: TRBJ1-2
v_gene: TRBV9
abundance: once
CDR3aa: CASSVGTGFGYTF
CDR3nt: TGTGCCAGCAGCGTAGGGACAGGGTTTGGCTACACCTTC

d_gene: TRBD1
j_gene: TRBJ1-1
v_gene: TRBV9
abundance: -
CDR3aa: CASSHGTGDTEAFF
CDR3nt: TGTGCCAGCAGCCACGGGACAGGGGACACTGAAGCTTTCTTT

d_gene: -
j_gene: TRBJ1-1
v_gene: TRBV29-1
abundance: -
CDR3aa: CSVSYGYTEAFF
CDR3nt: TGCAGCGTCTCGTATGGCTACACTGAAGCTTTCTTT

d_gene: TRBD1
j_gene: TRBJ2-7
v_gene: TRBV19
abundance: -
CDR3aa: CASMGTGTGLNEQCF
CDR3nt: TGTGCCAGTATGGGGACCGGGACAGGGCTCAACGAGCAGTGCTTC

d_gene: -
j_gene: TRBJ2-3
v_gene: TRBV30
abundance: many
CDR3aa: CAWSSSPDSDTQYF
CDR3nt: TGTGCCTGGAGTTCAAGCCCGGACAGCGATACGCAGTATTTT

d_gene: -
j_gene: TRBJ2-2
v_gene: TRBV30
abundance: many
CDR3aa: CAWSVLRGELFF
CDR3nt: TGTGCCTGGAGTGTACTTCGAGGGGAGCTGTTTTTT

d_gene: TRBD1
j_gene: TRBJ2-3
v_gene: TRBV19
abundance: -
CDR3aa: CASSTPGQGGTDTQYF
CDR3nt: TGTGCCAGTAGTACTCCAGGACAGGGGGGCACAGATACGCAGTATTTT

d_gene: TRBD1
j_gene: TRBJ1-2
v_gene: TRBV3-1
abundance: many
CDR3aa: CASSLRTGPANYGYTF
CDR3nt: TGTGCCAGCAGCCTTCGGACAGGCCCAGCTAACTATGGCTACACCTTC

d_gene: TRBD1
j_gene: TRBJ2-7
v_gene: TRBV20-1
abundance: -
CDR3aa: CSARPGQGGVEQYF
CDR3nt: TGCAGTGCTAGACCCGGACAGGGGGGCGTCGAGCAGTACTTC

d_gene: -
j_gene: TRBJ2-2
v_gene: TRBV7-2
abundance: -
CDR3aa: CASGRQLLIGGELFF
CDR3nt: TGTGCCAGCGGCAGACAGTTATTGATTGGCGGGGAGCTGTTTTTT

d_gene: TRBD2
j_gene: TRBJ2-7
v_gene: TRBV7-2
abundance: -
CDR3aa: CASRLSSGGKYEQYF
CDR3nt: TGTGCCAGCAGGTTATCTAGCGGGGGGAAGTACGAGCAGTACTTC

d_gene: TRBD2
j_gene: TRBJ2-3
v_gene: TRBV9
abundance: few
CDR3aa: CASSVGTSGGANTQYF
CDR3nt: TGTGCCAGCAGCGTAGGGACTAGCGGGGGGGCGAATACGCAGTATTTT

d_gene: TRBD2
j_gene: TRBJ2-7
v_gene: TRBV10-3
abundance: -
CDR3aa: CASRPLAGGMEQYF
CDR3nt: TGTGCCAGCAGGCCCCTAGCGGGGGGGATGGAGCAGTACTTC

d_gene: -
j_gene: TRBJ2-1
v_gene: TRBV3-1
abundance: many
CDR3aa: CASRRRTHNEQFF
CDR3nt: TGTGCCAGCAGGCGAAGGACCCACAATGAGCAGTTCTTC

d_gene: TRBD1
j_gene: TRBJ2-7
v_gene: TRBV15
abundance: few
CDR3aa: CATSRGTGQNYEQYF
CDR3nt: TGTGCCACCAGCAGAGGGACAGGGCAGAACTACGAGCAGTACTTC

d_gene: -
j_gene: TRBJ1-2
v_gene: TRBV6-5
abundance: many
CDR3aa: CASSYSARQYYYGYTF
CDR3nt: TGTGCCAGCAGTTACTCGGCTCGTCAGTACTACTATGGCTACACCTTC

d_gene: -
j_gene: TRBJ1-2
v_gene: TRBV7-9
abundance: -
CDR3aa: CASSLASGSPLHFF
CDR3nt: TGTGCCAGCAGCTTAGCTTCCGGTTCACCCCTCCACTTTTTC

d_gene: TRBD1
j_gene: TRBJ2-7
v_gene: TRBV7-8
abundance: many
CDR3aa: CASSLARDRPYEQYF
CDR3nt: TGTGCCAGCAGCTTGGCCCGGGACAGGCCCTACGAGCAGTACTTC

d_gene: -
j_gene: TRBJ2-2
v_gene: TRBV7-2
abundance: -
CDR3aa: CASSPRDGTRGDTFF
CDR3nt: TGTGCCAGCAGCCCTCGGGACGGTACCAGGGGCGACACGTTTTTT

d_gene: TRBD1
j_gene: TRBJ1-6
v_gene: TRBV7-2
abundance: -
CDR3aa: CASSTGQDATFQPHF
CDR3nt: TGTGCCAGCAGCACTGGACAGGACGCGACCTTCCAGCCCCACTTT

d_gene: -
j_gene: TRBJ2-2
v_gene: TRBV7-6
abundance: -
CDR3aa: CASRSRRNTGELFF
CDR3nt: TGTGCCAGCAGATCCCGGAGGAACACCGGGGAGCTGTTTTTT

d_gene: TRBD2
j_gene: TRBJ2-7
v_gene: TRBV2
abundance: -
CDR3aa: CASSSTEPGGYEQYF
CDR3nt: TGTGCCAGCAGTTCCACCGAACCGGGAGGCTACGAGCAGTACTTC

d_gene: TRBD1
j_gene: TRBJ2-7
v_gene: TRBV5-1
abundance: -
CDR3aa: CASQPGTASYEQYF
CDR3nt: TGCGCCAGCCAGCCCGGGACAGCCTCCTACGAGCAGTACTTC

d_gene: TRBD1
j_gene: TRBJ1-4
v_gene: TRBV15
abundance: -
CDR3aa: CASSNRTGGDEKLFF
CDR3nt: TGTGCCAGCAGCAATCGGACAGGGGGAGATGAAAAACTGTTTTTT

d_gene: -
j_gene: TRBJ1-2
v_gene: TRBV5-1
abundance: -
CDR3aa: CASSSRQSRGYTF
CDR3nt: TGTGCCAGCAGCTCAAGACAGAGCCGTGGCTACACCTTC

d_gene: TRBD2
j_gene: TRBJ2-5
v_gene: TRBV10-1
abundance: few
CDR3aa: CASSDLGLAGAETQYF
CDR3nt: TGCGCCAGCAGCGACTTGGGACTAGCGGGGGCAGAGACCCAGTACTTC

d_gene: TRBD2
j_gene: TRBJ2-5
v_gene: TRBV2
abundance: -
CDR3aa: CASTRRGGGETQYF
CDR3nt: TGTGCCAGCACCCGACGGGGGGGGGGCGAGACCCAGTACTTC

d_gene: TRBD1
j_gene: TRBJ1-6
v_gene: TRBV20-1
abundance: -
CDR3aa: CSARSGQGNTLHF
CDR3nt: TGCAGTGCTAGATCGGGACAGGGGAACACCCTCCACTTT

d_gene: -
j_gene: TRBJ2-6
v_gene: TRBV2
abundance: -
CDR3aa: CASWAEGATEAFF
CDR3nt: -

d_gene: TRBD2
j_gene: TRBJ2-7
v_gene: TRBV20-1
abundance: -
CDR3aa: CSARVGAPGLAGSYEQYF
CDR3nt: TGCAGTGCTAGAGTGGGGGCACCCGGACTAGCCGGCTCCTACGAGCAGTACTTC

d_gene: TRBD2
j_gene: TRBJ2-5
v_gene: TRBV7-2
abundance: -
CDR3aa: CASSHLAGETEFF
CDR3nt: TGCGCCAGCAGCCATCTAGCGGGGGAGACAGAGTTCTTT

d_gene: -
j_gene: TRBJ1-3
v_gene: TRBV19
abundance: -
CDR3aa: CASTETLETYTIYF
CDR3nt: TGTGCCAGTACGGAAACCCTAGAGACCTACACCATATATTTT